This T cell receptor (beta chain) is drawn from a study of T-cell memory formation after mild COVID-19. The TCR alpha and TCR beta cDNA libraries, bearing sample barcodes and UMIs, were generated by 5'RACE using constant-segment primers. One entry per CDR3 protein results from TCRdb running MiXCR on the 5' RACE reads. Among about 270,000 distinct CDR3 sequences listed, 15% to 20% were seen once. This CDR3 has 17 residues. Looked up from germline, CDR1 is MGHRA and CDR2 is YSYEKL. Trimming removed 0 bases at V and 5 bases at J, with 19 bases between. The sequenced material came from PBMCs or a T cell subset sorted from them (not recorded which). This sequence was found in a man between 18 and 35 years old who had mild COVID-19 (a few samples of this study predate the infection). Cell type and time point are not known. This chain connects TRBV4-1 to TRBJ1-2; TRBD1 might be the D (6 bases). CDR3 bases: TGCGCCAGCAGCCAAGATGGGCGGTCGGGGGCTCAGTATGGCTACACCTTC. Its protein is CASSQDGRSGAQYGYTF.